The subject of this entry is one TCR beta chain. Produced via immunoSEQ multiplex PCR; TCRdb's table is partial and in-frame only. The repertoire holds some 200,000 clones, with more than 75% as singletons. The data were obtained in a study of T cell responses to AZD1222 COVID-19 vaccine. CDR1 is SGHVS and CDR2 is FNYEAQ in the germline V gene. The CDR3 runs to 15 residues. Trimming cost V 0 bases and J 9 bases; bases outside gene matches: 5. Sequencing used peripheral blood, obtained 28 days after the second AZD1222 dose. The receptor comes from an adult who received the AZD1222 COVID-19 vaccine. The chain has TRBV7-6 and TRBJ2-1; 10 bases map to TRBD2. The CDR3 region is CASSLATSGSGEQFF. The CDR3 nucleotides read TGTGCCAGCAGCTTAGCGACTAGCGGGTCGGGTGAGCAGTTCTTC.